The 19 T cell receptor beta chains below all came from one sample that was sequenced in a study of T cell clonotyping in hematopoietic cell transplantation. The time point: recipient sample about 28 days before transplant, after cytoreduction. Sequenced by immunoSEQ multiplex PCR; TCRdb stores in-frame clones only, minus some. The profile shows some 26,000 clones, more than 70% of them singletons. The sample consisted of peripheral blood mononuclear cells, taken before stem cell transplant. Source of these receptors: a man aged 35 to 55 with acute myeloid leukemia. Some clones in this sample may be carry-over from other donors' samples.

The rearrangement links TRBV5-1 to TRBJ2-5; 9 bases map to TRBD1. CDR1 is SGHRS, CDR2 YFSETQ, per germline. V was pared by 4 bases and J by 2 bases, with 6 bases of the junction left unmatched. CDR3 length: 15 residues. CDR3 DNA: TGCGCCAGCAGCATCACAGGGGGCGTTCAAGAGACCCAGTACTTC. Translating it yields CASSITGGVQETQYF.

This clone has a handful of counts. V and J are TRBV5-1 and TRBJ1-1; D gene ambiguous. This CDR3 region has 12 residues. Germline assignment: CDR1 SGHRS and CDR2 YFSETQ. Trimming stripped 8 bases from V and 0 bases from J, with 8 bases between. The CDR3 is CARPLMNTEAFF. The CDR3 nucleotides are TGCGCCAGACCCTTGATGAACACTGAAGCTTTCTTT.

The chain links TRBV25-1 to TRBJ2-7, with 7 bases that match TRBD2. The CDR3 has 13 amino acids. Germline V gene sequence: CDR1 MGHDK, CDR2 SYGVNS. V lost 1 base, J lost 6 bases, and 3 bases stayed unmatched. CDR3 sequence: CASSELGRGEQYF. The CDR3 nucleotides are TGTGCCAGCAGTGAATTGGGGAGGGGCGAGCAGTACTTC.

This sequence joins TRBV9 and TRBJ2-2; 7 nucleotides line up with TRBD2. CDR3 length: 13 residues. Losses at the gene ends were 2 bases for V and 6 bases for J; bases not matched to a gene: 1. The germline gives CDR1 SGDLS, CDR2 YYNGEE. The CDR3 reads CASSVGGSGELFF. The CDR3 nucleotides are TGTGCCAGCAGCGTGGGGGGGTCCGGGGAGCTGTTTTTT.

The chain carries TRBV6-6 and TRBJ1-1, with 7 bases lining up with TRBD1. The germline CDR1 and CDR2 sequences are MNHNY and SVGAGI (reference sequence). CDR3 length: 16 amino acids. The V and J ends lost 2 bases and 5 bases, in that order; junction bases with no gene match: 11. The CDR3 here is CASSYRPGTEGTEAFF. The DNA of the CDR3 is TGTGCCAGCAGTTACCGTCCCGGGACAGAGGGGACTGAAGCTTTCTTT.

The chain carries TRBV6-1 and TRBJ1-3; the D is unclear. Germline CDR1 is MNHNS and CDR2 is SASEGT. V was clipped by 8 bases and J by 1 base, with 15 bases between them. The CDR3 runs 15 residues. The CDR3 spells CASCRSSLSGNTIYF. The DNA for the CDR3 is TGTGCCAGCTGCCGAAGCTCCCTATCTGGAAACACCATATATTTT.

The chain couples TRBV5-6 to TRBJ2-7; the D is unclear. The CDR3 consists of 11 residues. Germline values: CDR1 SGHDT, CDR2 YYEEEE. The V end lost 3 bases, the J end lost 6 bases, and 7 bases lay between the germline ends. The CDR3 DNA sequence: TGTGCCAGCAGCTCCTACCGCGAGCAGTACTTC. It yields the protein CASSSYREQYF.

The chain uses TRBV4-1 and TRBJ2-1; 7 nucleotides match TRBD2. The germline V gene has CDR1 MGHRA and CDR2 YSYEKL. The CDR3 is made up of 15 amino acids. The junction had 8 bases not matched to a gene; V was cut back by 4 bases and J by 5 bases. The CDR3 sequence: CASSPGLAGNNEQFF. In nucleotides, the CDR3 is TGCGCCAGCAGCCCCGGTTTAGCGGGCAACAATGAGCAGTTCTTC.

This clone is a singleton in its sample. The chain employs TRBV6-1 and TRBJ1-5; no firm D call. CDR3 size: 15 residues. CDR1 MNHNS and CDR2 SASEGT come from the germline V gene. V was shortened by 6 bases and J by 9 bases, with 21 bases between the two germline ends. The DNA of the CDR3 is TGTGCCAGCAGGTCGGATCGGATCCTCTCGGGGCCCCAGCATTTT. The encoded protein is CASRSDRILSGPQHF.

The DNA of the CDR3 is TGTGCCAGCAGCGTAGGGGGTGGTACCACTGAAGCTTTCTTT. Encoded protein: CASSVGGGTTEAFF. The chain is built from TRBV9 and TRBJ1-1, with D hard to call. The CDR3 covers 14 residues. Germline-derived CDR1 and CDR2 are SGDLS and YYNGEE. V was trimmed by 0 bases and J by 4 bases, leaving 10 bases between them.

This sequence joins TRBV5-1 and TRBJ2-1; TRBD1 is a possible D gene (6 bases). The length of the CDR3 is 17 residues. Germline-derived CDR1 and CDR2 are SGHRS and YFSETQ. Trimming took 4 bases from V and 1 from J, leaving 18 bases between them. The CDR3 region is CASSPRTTGNSYNEQFF. CDR3 DNA: TGCGCCAGCAGCCCCCGGACGACAGGTAATTCCTACAATGAGCAGTTCTTC.

V is TRBV2 and J is TRBJ1-2, with TRBD1 matching 8 bases. Germline-derived CDR1 and CDR2 are SNHLY and FYNNEI. V dropped 4 bases and J dropped 5; count of bases not matched to a gene: 0. There are 12 residues in the CDR3. The CDR3 loop is CASSGQGYGYTF. The DNA of the CDR3 is TGTGCCAGCAGTGGACAGGGGTATGGCTACACCTTC.

The V call is TRBV9, the J call TRBJ1-2, with no clear D. The CDR3 is 12 residues long. From germline, CDR1 is SGDLS and CDR2 YYNGEE. V lost 0 bases and J 4 bases, leaving 4 bases between the germline ends. In nucleotides, the CDR3 is TGTGCCAGCAGCGTAGGGTCCTATGGCTACACCTTC. Protein product: CASSVGSYGYTF.

V is TRBV7-2 and J is TRBJ2-5; D possibly corresponds to TRBD2 (5 bases). V was clipped by 0 bases and J by 14 bases, with 22 bases between them. The CDR3 is 15 residues long. Germline assignment: CDR1 SGHTA and CDR2 FQGNSA. The CDR3 loop reads CASSLAREYTVSPYF. CDR3 nucleotide sequence: TGTGCCAGCAGCTTAGCCCGGGAATATACCGTATCCCCTTACTTC.

In its sample, this clone was seen once. This rearrangement joins TRBV13 to TRBJ2-3; D is uncertain. V was trimmed by 1 base and J by 5 bases, leaving 7 bases between them. This CDR3 has 13 residues. Germline CDR1 and CDR2: PRHDT and FYEKMQ (reference sequence). CDR3 DNA sequence: TGTGCCAGCAGCTTAGCGGCCGTAGATACGCAGTATTTT. As protein: CASSLAAVDTQYF.

The rearrangement links TRBV7-3 to TRBJ2-7, with D possibly TRBD1 on 7 matching bases. Germline loops: CDR1 SGHTA, CDR2 FQGTGA. The CDR3 totals 22 residues. Trimming stripped 5 bases from V and 3 bases from J, with 38 bases between. CDR3 DNA: TGTGCCAGCAGCCCCCGTGGGGGGACAGAGCAGTTTCACACCCCGACAAACTACGAGCAGTACTTC. As protein: CASSPRGGTEQFHTPTNYEQYF.

The J gene is TRBJ1-2, the V gene TRBV7-6, with 7 bases that match TRBD1. The germline CDR1 and CDR2 sequences are SGHVS and FNYEAQ. After removal of 3 bases from V and 6 bases from J, the junction contained 4 bases not matched to a gene. CDR3 length equals 13 residues. As DNA, the CDR3 is TGTGCCAGCAGCTTCCGACAGGGTGATGGCTACACCTTC. Protein: CASSFRQGDGYTF.

This clone was detected only a few times. The V gene is TRBV6-1, the J gene TRBJ1-6, with D possibly matching TRBD1 (6 bases). The CDR3 contains 14 residues. Looked up from germline, CDR1 is MNHNS and CDR2 is SASEGT. V was clipped by 6 bases and J by 10 bases, with 16 bases between them. DNA for the CDR3: TGTGCCAGCAGGGATGACAGGACTCTATCACCCCTCCACTTT. Its protein product is CASRDDRTLSPLHF.

The chain combines TRBV6-6 with TRBJ2-1; D gene ambiguous. Germline CDR1 reads MNHNY; CDR2 reads SVGAGI (reference sequence). Trimming took off 0 bases at V and 7 bases at J, with 10 bases between the two ends. This CDR3 contains 14 residues. Here the CDR3 reads CASSYSVRGNEQFF. The CDR3 bases are TGTGCCAGCAGTTACTCCGTCAGAGGAAATGAGCAGTTCTTC.